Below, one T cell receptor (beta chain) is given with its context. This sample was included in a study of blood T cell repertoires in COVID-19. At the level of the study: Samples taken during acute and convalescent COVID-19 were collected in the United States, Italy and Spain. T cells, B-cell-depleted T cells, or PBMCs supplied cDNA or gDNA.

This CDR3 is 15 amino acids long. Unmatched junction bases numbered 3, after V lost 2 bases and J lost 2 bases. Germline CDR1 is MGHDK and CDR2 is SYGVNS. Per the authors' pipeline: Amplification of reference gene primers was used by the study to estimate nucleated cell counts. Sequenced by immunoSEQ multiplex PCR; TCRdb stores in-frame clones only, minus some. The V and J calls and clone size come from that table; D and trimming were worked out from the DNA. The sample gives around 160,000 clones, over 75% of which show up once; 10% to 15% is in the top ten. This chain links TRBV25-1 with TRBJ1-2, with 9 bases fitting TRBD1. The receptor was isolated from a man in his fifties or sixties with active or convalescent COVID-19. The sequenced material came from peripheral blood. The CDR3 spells CASSEATGGNYGYTF. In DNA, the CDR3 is TGTGCCAGCAGTGAAGCCACAGGGGGCAACTATGGCTACACCTTC.